A selection of T cell receptor beta chains follows, all from one sample in a study of beta chain features in type 1 diabetes. The repertoire was sequenced with immunoSEQ multiplex PCR; TCRdb's copy has only in-frame clones and lacks some. The sample includes 970,000 or so clones, around a sixth seen only once; the top ten take 0.02% to 0.025%. Input material: naive CD4+ T cells from blood. These receptors all stem from a woman under 30 in good health. CDR3s include the opening cysteine and the closing phenylalanine or tryptophan. The D gene is left open where the match is weak. Clone size appears in some rows only: once, few, many, or a class for an expanded clone.

J | D | V | size | DNA | CDR3
TRBJ2-1 | TRBD1 | TRBV6-5 | few | TGTGCCAGCAGCCCTGACAGGGGCTATGAGCAGTTCTTC | CASSPDRGYEQFF
TRBJ2-5 | - | TRBV5-1 | - | TGCGCCAGCAGCTTGGTACCCCACCAAGAGACCCAGTACTTC | CASSLVPHQETQYF
TRBJ2-1 | - | TRBV4-3 | - | TGCGCCAGCAGCCAAGATAAGCCAGGGACATACCTCTCCTACAATGAGCAGTTCTTC | CASSQDKPGTYLSYNEQFF
TRBJ1-2 | - | TRBV5-6 | - | TGTGCCAGCAGCTTGGAGAGGTACGGCTACACCTTC | CASSLERYGYTF
TRBJ2-3 | - | TRBV5-1 | - | TGCGCCAGCAGCTTGGTTGGCGGGATAGGCACAGATACGCAGTATTTT | CASSLVGGIGTDTQYF
TRBJ2-7 | - | TRBV10-3 | few | TGTGCCATCAGTGATAGCAAGGAAACCTACGAGCAGTACTTC | CAISDSKETYEQYF
TRBJ1-1 | - | TRBV7-8 | once | TGTGCCAGCAGCTCGAGGGCCACCCAGCCTGAAGCTTTCTTT | CASSSRATQPEAFF
TRBJ2-3 | - | TRBV5-1 | - | TGCGCCAGCAGCCCCCCTAGCACAGATACGCAGTATTTT | CASSPPSTDTQYF
TRBJ2-3 | - | TRBV9 | few | TGTGCCAGCAGCCCGGGGCTTACAGTCTCAGATACGCAGTATTTT | CASSPGLTVSDTQYF
TRBJ1-5 | - | TRBV21-1 | - | TGTGCCAGCAGCACACCAATTCCCCGAGGCAGACAGCCCCAGCATTTT | CASSTPIPRGRQPQHF
TRBJ1-4 | - | TRBV28 | few | TGTGCCACCTCTTTACCCGGGGCAACTAATGAAAAACTGTTTTTT | CATSLPGATNEKLFF
TRBJ2-3 | - | TRBV27 | - | TGTGCCAGCAGTACAGGGTTAGTCACAGATACGCAGTATTTT | CASSTGLVTDTQYF
TRBJ2-1 | - | TRBV5-6 | - | TGTGCCAGCAGCTTGTTTCGGGGAGGAAATGAGCAGTTCTTC | CASSLFRGGNEQFF
TRBJ1-6 | - | TRBV10-3 | - | TGTGCCATCAATCAGGGTGGTGATTCACCCCTCCACTTT | CAINQGGDSPLHF
TRBJ1-3 | - | TRBV2 | few | TGTGCCAGCAGTGTAAACTTCTCTGGAAACACCATATATTTT | CASSVNFSGNTIYF
TRBJ2-2 | - | TRBV9 | few | TGTGCCAGCAGAGATACGAACACCGGGGAGCTGTTTTTT | CASRDTNTGELFF
TRBJ2-7 | TRBD2 | TRBV7-3 | few | TGTGCCAGCAGCCTTGAGACTAGCGGGAGCCGGAGCTCCTACGAGCAGTACTTC | CASSLETSGSRSSYEQYF
TRBJ2-7 | - | TRBV20-1 | - | TGCAGTGCGCGCCGGTCCTACGAGCAGTACTTC | CSARRSYEQYF
TRBJ1-1 | - | TRBV27 | - | TGTGCCAGCAGTTTTAGGGGACTCATGAACACTGAAGCTTTCTTT | CASSFRGLMNTEAFF
TRBJ1-4 | - | TRBV19 | - | TGTGCCAGTAGTATCGCCGCAGATATTAATGAAAAACTGTTTTTT | CASSIAADINEKLFF
TRBJ2-2 | - | TRBV4-2 | few | TGTGCCAGCAGCCAAGACTCCCCAGTGGGCACCGGGGAGCTGTTTTTT | CASSQDSPVGTGELFF
TRBJ2-7 | - | TRBV21-1 | - | TGTGCCACAACTAAACCCCTTTACGAGGGGCTCTACGAGCAGTACTTC | CATTKPLYEGLYEQYF
TRBJ2-5 | - | TRBV19 | - | TGTGCCCGGCAGGGCGAGACCCAGTACTTC | CARQGETQYF
TRBJ2-2 | - | TRBV9 | - | TGTGCCAGCAGCCGCGGCCCAGGGGGGGCACCCGGGGAGCTGTTTTTT | CASSRGPGGAPGELFF
TRBJ1-1 | - | TRBV7-2 | - | TGTGCCAGCAGCTCACCTCACCGCCGCCCCAGACTCAACACTGAAGCTTTCTTT | CASSSPHRRPRLNTEAFF
TRBJ1-4 | TRBD1 | TRBV7-2 | few | TGTGCCAGCAGCCTGGACAGGGATGGCGAAAAACTGTTTTTT | CASSLDRDGEKLFF
TRBJ2-1 | - | TRBV4-2 | - | TGTGCCAGCAGCCAAGGAACTATGCTTTCCTACAATGAGCAGTTCTTC | CASSQGTMLSYNEQFF
TRBJ2-2 | - | TRBV28 | few | TGTGCCAGCAGTTCCTACAGGGAGAACACCGGGGAGCTGTTTTTT | CASSSYRENTGELFF
TRBJ2-1 | TRBD2 | TRBV19 | few | TGTGCCAGTAGTACCCTAGCGGGAGGCGGCTACAATGAGCAGTTCTTC | CASSTLAGGGYNEQFF
TRBJ2-3 | - | TRBV7-2 | - | TGTGCCAGCAGCCCAAGCAGGAGCACAGATACGCAGTATTTT | CASSPSRSTDTQYF
TRBJ1-5 | - | TRBV15 | - | TGTGCCACCAGCAGGCAGATTGGCAATCAGCCCCAGCATTTT | CATSRQIGNQPQHF
TRBJ1-1 | - | TRBV7-3 | - | TGTGCCAGCAGCTACGGCCCTAACACTGAAGCTTTCTTT | CASSYGPNTEAFF
TRBJ2-5 | - | TRBV4-2 | few | TGTGCCAGCAGCCAATCCGATAGTGGGGGGACCCAGTACTTC | CASSQSDSGGTQYF
TRBJ2-1 | - | TRBV7-9 | - | TGTGCCAGCAGCCAAAGCTTTCTCCCAGGGAGCTCCTACAATGAGCAGTTCTTC | CASSQSFLPGSSYNEQFF